A selection of T cell receptor beta chains follows, all from one sample in a study of shared clonotypes between healthy human individuals. Profiling relied on immunoSEQ multiplex PCR, and the TCRdb table lists in-frame clones only, not all of them. The table records 550,000 to 800,000 clones, 80% to 95% of them present only once. Sequencing used memory CD8+ T cells from PBMCs. These receptors were obtained from a young man in good health. Some clones in this sample may be carry-over from other donors' samples. Each CDR3 is given with its conserved first and last residue. D genes are given only for firm matches. The size field is filled for only some rows; it gives once, few, many or a size class.

clone size: NA; J gene: TRBJ2-3; D gene: TRBD1; V gene: TRBV7-9; CDR3 protein: CASSLYVTGVTDTQYF; CDR3 DNA: TGTGCCAGCAGCTTATATGTGACAGGGGTAACAGATACGCAGTATTTT
clone size: once; J gene: TRBJ2-1; D gene: TRBD2; V gene: TRBV9; CDR3 protein: CASSVEPSGRADEQFF; CDR3 DNA: TGTGCCAGCAGCGTAGAACCTAGCGGGAGGGCTGATGAGCAGTTCTTC
clone size: NA; J gene: TRBJ2-1; D gene: TRBD2; V gene: TRBV7-9; CDR3 protein: CASSFVGRANEQFF; CDR3 DNA: TGTGCCAGCAGTTTCGTCGGGAGGGCCAATGAGCAGTTCTTC
clone size: once; J gene: TRBJ2-7; D gene: TRBD2; V gene: TRBV28; CDR3 protein: CASSPRGLAWAAEQYF; CDR3 DNA: TGTGCCAGCAGTCCCCGAGGACTAGCGTGGGCGGCCGAGCAGTACTTC
clone size: NA; J gene: TRBJ1-2; D gene: TRBD1; V gene: TRBV29-1; CDR3 protein: CSVPRGAIANYGYTF; CDR3 DNA: TGCAGCGTCCCCAGGGGGGCGATAGCTAACTATGGCTACACCTTC
clone size: NA; J gene: TRBJ2-3; D gene: TRBD2; V gene: TRBV11-2; CDR3 protein: CASSSRYRAGGPAADTQYF; CDR3 DNA: TGTGCCAGCAGCTCGCGGTATAGGGCGGGAGGACCCGCAGCAGATACGCAGTATTTT
clone size: NA; J gene: TRBJ2-2; D gene: NA; V gene: TRBV7-3; CDR3 protein: CASSLLLAGVGGELFF; CDR3 DNA: TGTGCCAGCAGCTTACTTTTGGCCGGGGTGGGCGGGGAGCTGTTTTTT
clone size: NA; J gene: TRBJ2-2; D gene: TRBD2; V gene: TRBV30; CDR3 protein: CAWTGLADNTGELFF; CDR3 DNA: TGTGCCTGGACCGGACTAGCGGATAACACCGGGGAGCTGTTTTTT
clone size: NA; J gene: TRBJ2-1; D gene: TRBD1; V gene: TRBV7-8; CDR3 protein: CASSRPGDRESDEQFF; CDR3 DNA: TGTGCCAGCAGCCGTCCGGGGGACAGGGAGTCGGATGAGCAGTTCTTC
clone size: NA; J gene: TRBJ2-7; D gene: NA; V gene: TRBV30; CDR3 protein: CAWSVDPWGEQYF; CDR3 DNA: TGTGCCTGGAGTGTGGACCCTTGGGGGGAGCAGTACTTC
clone size: once; J gene: TRBJ2-7; D gene: TRBD2; V gene: TRBV6-5; CDR3 protein: CASGEGHEQYF; CDR3 DNA: TGTGCCAGCGGGGAGGGCCACGAGCAGTACTTC
clone size: NA; J gene: TRBJ2-5; D gene: NA; V gene: TRBV15; CDR3 protein: CATSDRGQETQYF; CDR3 DNA: TGTGCCACCTCGGATCGGGGTCAAGAGACCCAGTACTTC
clone size: NA; J gene: TRBJ2-1; D gene: NA; V gene: TRBV27; CDR3 protein: CASSFRERYNEQFF; CDR3 DNA: TGTGCCAGCAGTTTCCGCGAAAGGTACAATGAGCAGTTCTTC
clone size: NA; J gene: TRBJ2-2; D gene: TRBD2; V gene: TRBV28; CDR3 protein: CICSGRASGELFF; CDR3 DNA: TGTATCTGCAGCGGGAGGGCGAGCGGGGAGCTGTTTTTT
clone size: NA; J gene: TRBJ2-3; D gene: TRBD2; V gene: TRBV7-9; CDR3 protein: CASSLDRSGRGTDTQYF; CDR3 DNA: TGTGCCAGCAGCTTAGATCGGAGCGGGAGGGGTACCGATACGCAGTATTTT
clone size: NA; J gene: TRBJ2-7; D gene: NA; V gene: TRBV9; CDR3 protein: CASSVGGPLLDYEQYF; CDR3 DNA: TGTGCCAGCAGCGTAGGGGGCCCTCTTCTTGATTACGAGCAGTACTTC
clone size: NA; J gene: TRBJ2-7; D gene: TRBD2; V gene: TRBV27; CDR3 protein: CASSPSRGLARHEQYF; CDR3 DNA: TGTGCCAGCAGCCCAAGTCGGGGACTAGCGAGGCACGAGCAGTACTTC
clone size: NA; J gene: TRBJ2-7; D gene: TRBD2; V gene: TRBV4-3; CDR3 protein: CASSRDKGTSGPTGYEQYF; CDR3 DNA: TGCGCCAGCAGCCGAGACAAGGGAACTAGCGGGCCAACGGGCTACGAGCAGTACTTC
clone size: NA; J gene: TRBJ1-2; D gene: NA; V gene: TRBV28; CDR3 protein: CASSLGSGYTF; CDR3 DNA: TGTGCCAGCAGTTTGGGGTCTGGCTACACCTTC
clone size: few; J gene: TRBJ2-7; D gene: TRBD1; V gene: TRBV6-5; CDR3 protein: CASSPSGQRYEQYF; CDR3 DNA: TGTGCCAGCAGTCCATCGGGACAGCGCTACGAGCAGTACTTC
clone size: NA; J gene: TRBJ2-7; D gene: NA; V gene: TRBV21-1; CDR3 protein: CASSTSLNPGPHIVRVSYEQYF; CDR3 DNA: TGTGCCAGCAGCACCAGCCTTAACCCGGGTCCACATATCGTCCGTGTGTCCTACGAGCAGTACTTC
clone size: NA; J gene: TRBJ2-7; D gene: NA; V gene: TRBV28; CDR3 protein: CASSTPPIEQYF; CDR3 DNA: TGTGCCAGTTCCACCCCGCCAATCGAGCAGTACTTC
clone size: NA; J gene: TRBJ2-3; D gene: TRBD2; V gene: TRBV19; CDR3 protein: CASRGSGRIVDTQYF; CDR3 DNA: TGTGCCAGCAGGGGGAGCGGGAGGATTGTAGATACGCAGTATTTT
clone size: NA; J gene: TRBJ1-2; D gene: NA; V gene: TRBV7-9; CDR3 protein: CASSPFLPGNYGYTF; CDR3 DNA: TGTGCCAGCAGTCCTTTTCTCCCCGGGAACTATGGCTACACCTTC
clone size: NA; J gene: TRBJ2-5; D gene: NA; V gene: TRBV5-1; CDR3 protein: CASSLAGGRQETQYF; CDR3 DNA: TGCGCCAGCAGCTTGGCCGGGGGAAGGCAAGAGACCCAGTACTTC
clone size: NA; J gene: TRBJ2-2; D gene: TRBD2; V gene: TRBV19; CDR3 protein: CASSIGREGRTGELFF; CDR3 DNA: TGTGCCAGTAGTATAGGGCGGGAGGGCCGAACCGGGGAGCTGTTTTTT
clone size: NA; J gene: TRBJ1-5; D gene: NA; V gene: TRBV28; CDR3 protein: CASSLRYNQPQHF; CDR3 DNA: TGTGCCAGCAGTTTACGGTACAATCAGCCCCAGCATTTT
clone size: NA; J gene: TRBJ1-1; D gene: NA; V gene: TRBV7-6; CDR3 protein: CASSPGRANTEAFF; CDR3 DNA: TGTGCCAGCAGCCCCGGGCGGGCGAACACTGAAGCTTTCTTT
clone size: NA; J gene: TRBJ2-7; D gene: NA; V gene: TRBV28; CDR3 protein: CASSFGWNYEQYF; CDR3 DNA: TGTGCCAGCAGTTTTGGCTGGAACTACGAGCAGTACTTC
clone size: once; J gene: TRBJ2-1; D gene: NA; V gene: TRBV29-1; CDR3 protein: CSVDALAGWNNEQFF; CDR3 DNA: TGCAGCGTCGATGCTCTGGCAGGGTGGAACAATGAGCAGTTCTTC
clone size: NA; J gene: TRBJ2-3; D gene: TRBD2; V gene: TRBV29-1; CDR3 protein: CSGLLAGVPISTDTQYF; CDR3 DNA: TGCAGCGGACTACTAGCGGGAGTTCCAATTAGCACAGATACGCAGTATTTT
clone size: NA; J gene: TRBJ2-7; D gene: TRBD2; V gene: TRBV4-1; CDR3 protein: CASSHLAGGIYEQYF; CDR3 DNA: TGCGCCAGCAGCCACTTAGCGGGAGGGATCTACGAGCAGTACTTC
clone size: NA; J gene: TRBJ2-2; D gene: NA; V gene: TRBV13; CDR3 protein: CASSLPSAGELFF; CDR3 DNA: TGTGCCAGCAGCTTACCTAGCGCCGGGGAGCTGTTTTTT
clone size: NA; J gene: TRBJ1-4; D gene: NA; V gene: TRBV6-5; CDR3 protein: CASSYGWGATNEKLFF; CDR3 DNA: TGTGCCAGCAGTTACGGTTGGGGTGCAACTAATGAAAAACTGTTTTTT
clone size: NA; J gene: TRBJ1-1; D gene: NA; V gene: TRBV7-9; CDR3 protein: CASSYRINTEAFF; CDR3 DNA: TGTGCCAGCAGCTACAGGATCAACACTGAAGCTTTCTTT
clone size: NA; J gene: TRBJ2-3; D gene: NA; V gene: TRBV28; CDR3 protein: CASSLRDSTDTQYF; CDR3 DNA: TGTGCCAGCAGTTTAAGGGACAGCACAGATACGCAGTATTTT
clone size: NA; J gene: TRBJ2-6; D gene: TRBD2; V gene: TRBV19; CDR3 protein: CASSSGMAGANVLTF; CDR3 DNA: TGTGCCAGTAGCAGCGGGATGGCTGGGGCCAACGTCCTGACTTTC
clone size: once; J gene: TRBJ2-4; D gene: NA; V gene: TRBV6-1; CDR3 protein: CASSEGNRAGILAKNIQYF; CDR3 DNA: TGTGCCAGCAGCGAAGGGAACAGGGCCGGGATCTTAGCCAAAAACATTCAGTACTTC
clone size: NA; J gene: TRBJ1-1; D gene: NA; V gene: TRBV2; CDR3 protein: CASTERAGRAEAFF; CDR3 DNA: TGTGCCAGCACCGAAAGGGCCGGGAGGGCTGAAGCTTTCTTT